The subject of this entry is one T cell receptor beta chain. Sequencing was performed with immunoSEQ multiplex PCR; in TCRdb, only in-frame clones are kept and a portion is missing. This sample carries roughly 45,000 clones, about 90% of them seen once, and the ten largest clones take about 0.63%. The record originates from a study of Tregs in tolerant kidney transplant recipients. CDR3 size: 17 residues. With 2 bases clipped from V and 1 base from J, the junction kept 1 base outside the gene matches. In germline, CDR1 is SGHDN, CDR2 FVKESK. Unstimulated Tregs (CD4+CD25+CD127-) and CD4+CD25- non-Tregs were sorted from PBMCs. Thawed PBMCs were rested overnight at 37°C with 200 to 250 IU/ml IL-2 before regulatory T cell sorting.

Sequenced: Tregs from blood. The TCR comes from a human donor in good health. This chain links TRBV14 with TRBJ2-2; 13 positions agree with TRBD2. This CDR3 is CASSQWTSGRNTGELFF. Here the CDR3 DNA reads TGTGCCAGCAGCCAATGGACTAGCGGGAGGAACACCGGGGAGCTGTTTTTT.